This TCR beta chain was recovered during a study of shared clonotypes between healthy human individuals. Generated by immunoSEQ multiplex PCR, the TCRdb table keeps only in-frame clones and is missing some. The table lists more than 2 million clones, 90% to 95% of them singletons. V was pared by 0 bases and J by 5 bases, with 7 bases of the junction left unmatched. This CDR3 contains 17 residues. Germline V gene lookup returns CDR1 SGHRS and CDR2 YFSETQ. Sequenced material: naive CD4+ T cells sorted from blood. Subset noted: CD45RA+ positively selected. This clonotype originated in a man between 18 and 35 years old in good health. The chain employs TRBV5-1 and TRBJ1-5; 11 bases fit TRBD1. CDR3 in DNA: TGCGCCAGCAGCTTGGGGACAGGGGGCGGAATAGATCAGCCCCAGCATTTT. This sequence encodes CASSLGTGGGIDQPQHF.